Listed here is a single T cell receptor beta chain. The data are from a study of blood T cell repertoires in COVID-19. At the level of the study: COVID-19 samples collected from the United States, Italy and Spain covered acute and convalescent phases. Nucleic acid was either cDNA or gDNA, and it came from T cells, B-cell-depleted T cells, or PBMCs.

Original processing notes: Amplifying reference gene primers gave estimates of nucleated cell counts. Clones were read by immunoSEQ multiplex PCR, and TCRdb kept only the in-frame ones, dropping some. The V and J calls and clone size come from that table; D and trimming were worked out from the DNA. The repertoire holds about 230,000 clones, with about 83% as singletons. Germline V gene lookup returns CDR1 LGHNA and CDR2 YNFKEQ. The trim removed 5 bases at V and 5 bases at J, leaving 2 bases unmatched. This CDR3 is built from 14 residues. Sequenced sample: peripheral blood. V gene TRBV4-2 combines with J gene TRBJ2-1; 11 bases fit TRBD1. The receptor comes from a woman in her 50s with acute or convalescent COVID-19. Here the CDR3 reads CASSSGQGDNEQFF. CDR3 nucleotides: TGTGCCAGCAGCTCGGGACAGGGGGACAATGAGCAGTTCTTC.